A selection of T cell receptor beta chains follows, all from one sample in a study of blood T cell repertoires in COVID-19. Produced via immunoSEQ multiplex PCR; TCRdb's table is partial and in-frame only. There are some 190,000 clones in the sample; roughly 84% occur only once, and 4.9% lies in the top ten. The sample was peripheral blood. Every receptor here comes from a woman aged 80 or older with acute or convalescent COVID-19. The CDR3 runs from the conserved cysteine through the conserved F or W. The D gene is left open where the match is weak. Clone size appears in some rows only: once, few, many, or a class for an expanded clone.

TRBV20-1	TRBJ1-1	.	.	CSASRNTEAFF	TGCAGTGCTTCGCGGAACACTGAAGCTTTCTTT
TRBV25-1	TRBJ1-1	.	TRBD1	CASSSTGGLMAFF	TGTGCCAGCAGCAGTACAGGGGGTCTTATGGCTTTCTTT
TRBV6-2/TRBV6-3	TRBJ2-7	once	.	CASSDIYEQYF	TGTGCCAGCAGTGACATATACGAGCAGTACTTC
TRBV4-1	TRBJ2-1	.	.	CASSQDGGAYNEQFF	TGCGCCAGCAGCCAAGATGGGGGCGCCTACAATGAGCAGTTCTTC
TRBV3-1/TRBV3-2	TRBJ2-5	.	.	CASSPPGHSYQETQYF	TGTGCCAGCAGTCCACCGGGACACTCGTACCAAGAGACCCAGTACTTC
TRBV6-6	TRBJ2-5	.	.	CASTPAGQETQYF	TGTGCCAGCACCCCTGCGGGTCAAGAGACCCAGTACTTC
TRBV5-4	TRBJ2-3	.	TRBD2	CASSLNAGGGTDTQYF	TGTGCCAGCAGCTTGAATGCGGGAGGGGGGACAGATACGCAGTATTTT
TRBV5-8	TRBJ1-5	.	.	CASGAQPNQPQHF	TGTGCCAGCGGGGCCCAACCCAATCAGCCCCAGCATTTT
TRBV29-1	TRBJ2-3	.	.	CSVTTDSTDTQYF	TGCAGCGTGACGACAGATAGCACAGATACGCAGTATTTT
TRBV18	TRBJ2-7	once	.	CASSPRLFSYEQYF	TGTGCCAGCTCACCACGACTTTTCTCCTACGAGCAGTACTTC
TRBV6-1	TRBJ1-3	.	.	CASREDRLISGNTIYF	TGTGCCAGCAGGGAAGACAGGCTCATCTCTGGAAACACCATATATTTT
TRBV9	TRBJ2-7	.	.	CASSAEGHPAYEQYF	TGTGCCAGCAGCGCCGAGGGACACCCTGCCTACGAGCAGTACTTC
TRBV7-2	TRBJ1-3	.	.	CASSLDPKLTIYF	TGTGCCAGCAGCTTAGATCCCAAACTGACCATATATTTT
TRBV19	TRBJ1-2	.	TRBD1	CASQDRGKGYTF	TGTGCCAGCCAGGACAGGGGAAAAGGCTACACCTTC
TRBV18	TRBJ2-7	.	.	CASSWGLSSYEQYF	TGTGCCAGCTCTTGGGGGCTATCCTCCTACGAGCAGTACTTC
TRBV19	TRBJ1-5	.	TRBD1	CASSMPVSDREVNQPQHF	TGTGCCAGTAGTATGCCCGTGTCAGACAGGGAGGTTAATCAGCCCCAGCATTTT
TRBV7-3	TRBJ2-3	.	TRBD2	CASSPLAARTDTQYF	TGTGCCAGCAGCCCACTAGCGGCACGCACAGATACGCAGTATTTT
TRBV6-6	TRBJ2-7	.	TRBD1	CASRPGQSTYEQYF	TGTGCCAGCAGGCCGGGACAGTCCACCTACGAGCAGTACTTC
TRBV30	TRBJ1-6	.	.	CAWSGTTLDSPLHF	TGTGCCTGGAGTGGGACAACTCTAGATTCACCCCTCCACTTT
TRBV9	TRBJ1-1	once	.	CASSVGQVATEAFF	TGTGCCAGCAGCGTAGGACAGGTGGCCACTGAAGCTTTCTTT
TRBV27	TRBJ1-1	.	.	CASTPGQGNTEAFF	TGTGCCAGCACTCCGGGACAAGGGAACACTGAAGCTTTCTTT
TRBV7-9	TRBJ1-6	.	.	CASSLSSAAYNSPLHF	TGTGCCAGCAGCTTGAGCAGCGCAGCTTATAATTCACCCCTCCACTTT
TRBV3-1/TRBV3-2	TRBJ2-3	once	.	CASSQPAEATDTQYF	TGTGCCAGCAGCCAACCAGCGGAAGCCACAGATACGCAGTATTTT
TRBV6-5	TRBJ2-1	.	TRBD2	CASSYLAGHNEQFF	TGTGCCAGCAGTTATTTAGCGGGGCACAATGAGCAGTTCTTC
TRBV5-1	TRBJ1-4	few	TRBD1	CASSLRTGRNEKLFF	TGCGCCAGCAGCCTCCGGACAGGGCGAAATGAAAAACTGTTTTTT
TRBV7-3	TRBJ2-1	.	TRBD2	CASPSSGRFGIQFF	TGTGCCAGTCCCTCTAGCGGGAGATTTGGGATCCAGTTCTTC
TRBV2	TRBJ2-1	.	.	CASSSSPGLTSNEQFF	TGTGCCAGCAGTTCTAGTCCGGGACTCACTTCAAATGAGCAGTTCTTC
TRBV25-1	TRBJ1-4	few	.	CASSESGAQGEKLFF	TGTGCCAGCAGTGAATCAGGGGCGCAGGGTGAAAAACTGTTTTTT
TRBV18	TRBJ1-2	.	TRBD1	CASSPDRDYGYTF	TGTGCCAGCTCACCCGACAGGGACTATGGCTACACCTTC
TRBV6-5	TRBJ1-5	once	.	CASSPLGDQPQHF	TGTGCCAGCAGTCCCCTCGGGGATCAGCCCCAGCATTTT
TRBV18	TRBJ1-2	.	.	CASSPLAQINYGYTF	TGTGCCAGCTCACCCCTGGCACAGATCAACTATGGCTACACCTTC
TRBV9	TRBJ1-6	.	.	CASSQRALAENSPLHF	TGTGCCAGCAGCCAGCGGGCCCTCGCAGAAAATTCACCCCTCCACTTT
TRBV5-1	TRBJ2-7	.	.	CASSSQPTGSSYEQYF	TGCGCCAGCAGCTCTCAGCCGACAGGAAGCTCCTACGAGCAGTACTTC